This T cell receptor beta chain was identified in a study of shared clonotypes between healthy human individuals. This clone appeared a single time. Trimming took 3 bases from V and 7 from J; bases not matched to a gene: 11. Germline CDR1 is SGHTA and CDR2 is FQGNSA. The length of the CDR3 is 17 residues. Genomic DNA (from each subset) was split evenly across several immunoSEQ plates. Profiling relied on immunoSEQ multiplex PCR, and the TCRdb table lists in-frame clones only, not all of them. This sample has 950,000 to 1,100,000 clones, with 75% to 85% found just once. The sequence was obtained from a man aged 18 to 29 in good health. Some clones in this sample may be carry-over from other donors' samples. The chain joins TRBV7-2 to TRBJ2-1, with 11 nucleotides matching TRBD2. Sequencing was performed on memory CD4+ T cells from PBMCs. Specified subset: CD45RA-negative fraction. CDR3 DNA sequence: TGTGCCAGCAGCTTGGGGATCCTAGCGGGAGGATTGAATGAGCAGTTCTTC. This codes for CASSLGILAGGLNEQFF.